One and the same sample provided the 30 T cell receptor beta chains below, sequenced in a study of blood T cell repertoires in COVID-19. The data were produced by immunoSEQ multiplex PCR, yet TCRdb's version contains in-frame clones alone and is incomplete. The data show tens of thousands of clones, with just under 75% seen just once and around 4.9% held by the top ten. Material for sequencing was peripheral blood. These receptors originate from a woman between 65 and 79 years old with COVID-19, enrolled during active disease.

V usage is TRBV2 and J usage is TRBJ1-1; D may be TRBD1 (6 bases). Trimming shortened V by 0 bases and J by 3 bases, and 11 bases separated the two germline ends. CDR1 SNHLY and CDR2 FYNNEI come from the germline V gene. CDR3 size: 15 residues. This chain's CDR3 is CASSEARAGDTEAFF. DNA of the CDR3: TGTGCCAGCAGTGAAGCGCGGGCAGGGGACACTGAAGCTTTCTTT.

This clone was recorded a few times. The CDR3 loop is CASSETPSSYNEQFF. The DNA for the CDR3 is TGTGCCAGCAGCGAGACTCCAAGCTCCTACAATGAGCAGTTCTTC. The rearrangement links TRBV11-2 to TRBJ2-1; D unresolved. The CDR3 covers 15 residues. V dropped 5 bases and J dropped 0 bases, with 11 bases sitting between them. In germline, CDR1 is SGHAT, CDR2 FQNNGV.

The V and J genes are TRBV29-1 and TRBJ1-2, with 9 bases that match TRBD1. V shed 1 base, J shed 3 bases, and the junction held 0 bases outside the gene matches. The CDR3 length is 13 residues. Looked up from germline, CDR1 is SQVTM and CDR2 is ANQGSEA. Written as DNA, the CDR3 is TGCAGCGTTGAAGGGACAGGGGACTATGGCTACACCTTC. The encoded protein is CSVEGTGDYGYTF.

The chain links TRBV11-1 to TRBJ2-2, with D tentatively TRBD1 (6 bases). Trimming left V 1 base short and J 6 bases short, with 6 bases between. This CDR3 region has 13 residues. CDR1 and CDR2 from the germline V gene are SGHAT and FQDESV (reference sequence). The CDR3 bases are TGTGCCAGCAGCTTAGGACAGGCCGGGGAGCTGTTTTTT. Its protein product is CASSLGQAGELFF.

The genes are TRBV19 and TRBJ2-1; 7 bases fit TRBD2. This CDR3 has 15 residues. Trimming took 3 bases from V and 5 from J; bases not matched to a gene: 7. From germline, CDR1 is LNHDA and CDR2 SQIVND (reference sequence). The CDR3 region is CASSIGRGFHNEQFF. The CDR3 nucleotides are TGTGCCAGTAGTATCGGGCGGGGGTTCCACAATGAGCAGTTCTTC.

In this sample, this clone turned up a few times. This chain joins TRBV3-1 (or the pseudogene TRBV3-2) and TRBJ2-5, with a possible D match to TRBD1 (6 bases). V was cut by 0 bases and J by 1 base, with 18 bases left in between. The CDR3 is 18 amino acids. Germline V gives CDR1 LGHDT, CDR2 YNNKEL (reference sequence). CDR3 nucleotide sequence: TGTGCCAGCAGCCAAGACGAAAGTCCGGACAGCCCCCAAGAGACCCAGTACTTC. Amino acids: CASSQDESPDSPQETQYF.

The V and J genes are TRBV27 and TRBJ2-2; weak D call: TRBD2 (6 bases). V lost 5 bases to trimming and J lost 4 bases, with 14 bases between them. Germline V CDR1 and CDR2: MNHEY, SMNVEV (reference sequence). The CDR3 spans 15 residues. CDR3 coding DNA: TGTGCCAGCAGTCCTATGGGGGGTATCACCGGGGAGCTGTTTTTT. Its translation is CASSPMGGITGELFF.

V and J are TRBV7-3 and TRBJ1-1, with D possibly matching TRBD1 (5 bases). The CDR3 has 13 amino acids. Germline CDR1 and CDR2: SGHTA and FQGTGA. Trimming shortened V by 4 bases and J by 2 bases, and 8 bases separated the two germline ends. The CDR3 region has the DNA TGTGCCAGCAGCTCCCAGGGAAACACTGAAGCTTTCTTT. This sequence encodes CASSSQGNTEAFF. The full variable domain, with the rest looked up from reference TRBV7-3 and TRBJ1-1, is GAGVSQTPSNKVTEKGKYVELRCDPISGHTALYWYRQSLGQGPEFLIYFQGTGAADDSGLPNDRFFAVRPEGSVSTLKIQRTERGDSAVYLCASSSQGNTEAFFGQGTRLTVV.

J is TRBJ1-3 and V is TRBV27; D gene unclear. CDR3 length: 13 amino acids. The germline V gene has CDR1 MNHEY and CDR2 SMNVEV (reference sequence). Trimming removed 5 bases from V and 2 bases from J, with 7 bases in between. The CDR3 sequence: CASSPRAGNTIYF. The CDR3 nucleotides read TGTGCCAGCAGTCCCCGAGCTGGAAACACCATATATTTT.

The V gene is TRBV7-8, the J gene TRBJ2-3, with a weak D call TRBD1 (6 bases). The V end lost 9 bases, the J end lost 0 bases, and 25 bases lay between the germline ends. This CDR3 comprises 18 residues. Germline V lookup: CDR1 SGHVS, CDR2 FQNEAQ. The CDR3, as DNA: TGTGCCAGTAAGCTTAGAGGACAGACCAGCACTAGCACAGATACGCAGTATTTT. Translating it yields CASKLRGQTSTSTDTQYF. Looking up the rest from reference TRBV7-8 and TRBJ2-3 gives the full variable domain: GAGVSQSPRYKVAKRGQDVALRCDPISGHVSLFWYQQALGQGPEFLTYFQNEAQLDKSGLPSDRFFAERPEGSVSTLKIQRTQQEDSAVYLCASKLRGQTSTSTDTQYFGPGTRLTVL.

This sequence joins TRBV27 and TRBJ2-1, with a possible D match to TRBD1 (6 bases). Trimming took 3 bases from V and 8 from J, leaving 29 bases between them. Germline V gene sequence: CDR1 MNHEY, CDR2 SMNVEV (reference sequence). The CDR3 extends over 19 amino acids. This chain's CDR3 is CASSLTDGRVRGYFHEQFF. CDR3 coding DNA: TGTGCCAGCAGTTTGACGGACGGGCGGGTGAGGGGGTACTTCCATGAGCAGTTCTTC.

The chain is built from TRBV6-5 and TRBJ2-5; D unclear. V lost 5 bases and J lost 4, with 5 bases in between. CDR1 and CDR2 (germline): MNHEY, SVGAGI. The CDR3 spans 11 residues. As DNA, the CDR3 is TGTGCCAGCAGTACTGGAGAGACCCAGTACTTC. Its protein product is CASSTGETQYF.

This clone was seen only a few times. The V call is TRBV19, the J call TRBJ1-2; D is possibly TRBD1 (5 bases). Germline values: CDR1 LNHDA, CDR2 SQIVND (reference sequence). This CDR3 is built from 14 residues. The germline V and J ends were trimmed by 6 bases and 6 bases, with 17 bases remaining between them. CDR3: CASSPSGVRDGYTF. The CDR3 DNA is TGTGCCAGTAGCCCTTCGGGGGTTAGGGATGGCTACACCTTC.

The J gene is TRBJ1-3, the V gene TRBV10-3; a weak D match, TRBD1 (6 bases). The CDR3 totals 14 residues. Germline V gene data show CDR1 as ENHRY and CDR2 as SYGVKD. The V and J ends lost 5 bases and 1 base respectively, with 9 bases between them. In DNA, the CDR3 is TGTGCCATCAGTCCTGGACAGTCTGGAAACACCATATATTTT. Protein sequence: CAISPGQSGNTIYF.

The chain has TRBV5-6 and TRBJ2-1, with D tentatively TRBD2 (5 bases). The CDR3 is 16 amino acids. Germline values: CDR1 SGHDT, CDR2 YYEEEE. V gave up 6 bases and J gave up 2 bases, with 18 bases separating them. In nucleotides, the CDR3 is TGTGCCAGCACCCATAACCCCCAGCGGACCTACAATGAGCAGTTCTTC. This gives the protein CASTHNPQRTYNEQFF.

The chain carries TRBV5-1 and TRBJ2-7; 11 bases align to TRBD1. Germline V CDR1 and CDR2: SGHRS, YFSETQ. V lost 6 bases, J lost 6 bases, and 11 bases stayed unmatched. This CDR3 comprises 15 residues. CDR3 in DNA: TGCGCCAGCATGGAGACGGGACAGGGGGAGAGCGAGCAGTACTTC. The encoded protein is CASMETGQGESEQYF.

V and J are TRBV6-5 and TRBJ2-5, with a possible D match to TRBD2 (5 bases). Trimming shortened V by 4 bases and J by 4 bases, and 13 bases separated the two germline ends. CDR1 is MNHEY and CDR2 is SVGAGI in the germline V gene. There are 14 residues in the CDR3. This CDR3 is CASSLMGGRETQYF. The DNA of the CDR3 is TGTGCCAGCAGTTTGATGGGCGGGCGAGAGACCCAGTACTTC.

The chain is built from TRBV4-3 and TRBJ2-3, with a possible D match to TRBD2 (6 bases). CDR1 is LGHNA, CDR2 YSLEER, per germline. V was pared by 1 base and J by 4 bases, with 9 bases between. The CDR3 sequence is 14 residues long. CDR3 sequence (DNA): TGCGCCAGCAGCCAAGGGGGGGTCGCAGATACGCAGTATTTT. This translates into CASSQGGVADTQYF.

This rearrangement joins TRBV11-3 to TRBJ2-1; 9 nucleotides match TRBD1. This CDR3 is 16 amino acids long. CDR1 and CDR2 from the germline V gene are SGHNT and YENEEA. The V segment lost 5 bases and the J segment 7 bases; nucleotides outside the gene matches: 12. The CDR3 loop reads CASSRGQGKVVNEQFF. As DNA, the CDR3 is TGTGCCAGCAGCCGGGGACAGGGTAAAGTAGTGAATGAGCAGTTCTTC.

This sequence joins TRBV3-1 (or the pseudogene TRBV3-2) and TRBJ2-1, with 7 positions matching TRBD2. The CDR3 covers 14 residues. V trimming: 3 bases; J trimming: 9 bases; junction bases outside the gene matches: 8. The germline V gene encodes CDR1 LGHDT and CDR2 YNNKEL (reference sequence). The CDR3 DNA sequence: TGTGCCAGCAGCCAGGCTAGGGGAGGGAGTGAGCAGTTCTTC. This sequence encodes CASSQARGGSEQFF.

The chain employs TRBV1 and TRBJ1-1; the table names TRBD1, a call not compared with the DNA. TRBV1 is annotated as a pseudogene. There are 19 residues in the CDR3. Here the CDR3 DNA reads TGCACCAGCAGCCTCGAAACCGTGGGGGACAGGGTGGTATACACTGAAGCTTTCTTT. This encodes CTSSLETVGDRVVYTEAFF.

This chain connects TRBV12-5 to TRBJ2-4; D is perhaps TRBD2 (5 bases). In germline, CDR1 is LGHNT, CDR2 FRNRAP. The CDR3 is 12 residues long. Trimming stripped 6 bases from V and 8 bases from J, with 11 bases between. The CDR3 coding sequence is TGTGCTAGTGGGAGGGCTCGGGACATTCAGTACTTC. Protein sequence: CASGRARDIQYF. Full variable domain (rest looked up from reference TRBV12-5 and TRBJ2-4): DARVTQTPRHKVTEMGQEVTMRCQPILGHNTVFWYRQTMMQGLELLAYFRNRAPLDDSGMPKDRFSAEMPDATLATLKIQPSEPRDSAVYFCASGRARDIQYFGAGTRLSVL.

The table lists this clone with a few counts. The rearrangement joins TRBV27 to TRBJ1-2, with D maybe TRBD1 (5 bases). The CDR3 has 15 amino acids. Germline V gene sequence: CDR1 MNHEY, CDR2 SMNVEV (reference sequence). V lost 5 bases to trimming and J lost 0 bases, with 13 bases between them. The CDR3 region is CASSPRGRTNYGYTF. Here the CDR3 DNA reads TGTGCCAGCAGTCCGCGGGGACGGACTAACTATGGCTACACCTTC.

The chain carries TRBV11-2 and TRBJ1-5; 7 bases map to TRBD1. CDR1 is SGHAT, CDR2 FQNNGV, per germline. The CDR3 is 15 amino acids. The V segment lost 3 bases and the J segment 3 bases; nucleotides outside the gene matches: 5. CDR3: CASSFSGGNNQPQHF. DNA for the CDR3: TGTGCCAGCAGCTTTTCAGGGGGTAACAATCAGCCCCAGCATTTT.

The rearrangement links TRBV9 to TRBJ2-2, with 10 bases matching TRBD1. The V gene end was trimmed by 1 base and the J gene end by 7 bases; junction bases not matched to a gene: 4. Germline V gene data show CDR1 as SGDLS and CDR2 as YYNGEE. The CDR3 totals 15 residues. The CDR3 nucleotides are TGTGCCAGCAGCGTAAGGGGACAGGGGTTCGGGGAGCTGTTTTTT. This encodes CASSVRGQGFGELFF.

This clone was counted between two and nine times. The V gene is TRBV12-5, the J gene TRBJ2-2, with 8 positions matching TRBD2. Germline V CDR1 and CDR2: LGHNT, FRNRAP. Losses at the gene ends were 7 bases for V and 6 bases for J; bases not matched to a gene: 1. The CDR3 runs 12 residues. Here the CDR3 reads CASAGGPGELFF. In DNA, the CDR3 is TGTGCTAGTGCGGGGGGGCCCGGGGAGCTGTTTTTT.

The chain employs TRBV19 and TRBJ2-1, with 11 bases lining up with TRBD2. Germline CDR1 reads LNHDA; CDR2 reads SQIVND (reference sequence). The trim removed 2 bases at V and 3 bases at J, leaving 18 bases unmatched. The CDR3 is 21 residues long. CDR3 coding DNA: TGTGCCAGTAGTATAAAGGGGGGTCTAGCGGGAGGTCTCAGCCTCTACAATGAGCAGTTCTTC. This translates into CASSIKGGLAGGLSLYNEQFF.

The rearrangement uses TRBV7-2 and TRBJ1-6; TRBD1 agrees at 7 bases. The CDR3 consists of 14 residues. CDR1 and CDR2 from the germline V gene are SGHTA and FQGNSA. The trim removed 7 bases at V and 7 bases at J, leaving 7 bases unmatched. DNA of the CDR3: TGTGCCAGCACCCAAGGGGGCGCGAATTCACCCCTCCACTTT. Encoded protein: CASTQGGANSPLHF. The whole variable domain, remainder taken from reference TRBV7-2 and TRBJ1-6, is GAGVSQSPSNKVTEKGKDVELRCDPISGHTALYWYRQSLGQGLEFLIYFQGNSAPDKSGLPSDRFSAERTGGSVSTLTIQRTQQEDSAVYLCASTQGGANSPLHFGNGTRLTVT.

The rearrangement uses TRBV5-4 and TRBJ2-4; tentatively, D is TRBD2 (6 bases). V lost 3 bases to trimming and J lost 7 bases, with 14 bases between them. Germline-derived CDR1 and CDR2 are SGHNT and YYREEE (reference sequence). CDR3 length: 14 amino acids. The CDR3 DNA reads TGTGCCAGCAGCTCGGGACTCGAAGCGAACATTCAGTACTTC. Translation gives CASSSGLEANIQYF.

This clone was seen more than once but under ten times. The chain couples TRBV5-6 to TRBJ1-2; D perhaps matches TRBD1 (6 bases). The V gene lost 2 bases and the J gene lost 5 bases, with 16 bases spanning the gap. The CDR3 runs to 15 residues. The germline V gene encodes CDR1 SGHDT and CDR2 YYEEEE. The CDR3 is CASSLTGFSGYGYTF. DNA for the CDR3: TGTGCCAGCAGCTTAACAGGGTTCTCGGGGTATGGCTACACCTTC.